This TCR beta chain comes out of a study of blood T cell repertoires in COVID-19. Study details: Both acute and convalescent COVID-19 samples were obtained from the United States, Italy and Spain.

V was shortened by 6 bases and J by 6 bases, with 17 bases between the two germline ends. CDR3 length: 15 residues. The germline gives CDR1 LNHDA, CDR2 SQIVND (reference sequence). Assay used: immunoSEQ multiplex PCR; TCRdb lists only in-frame clones, some missing. The repertoire consists of approximately 500,000 clones, with roughly nine tenths occurring once and the leading ten covering roughly 7.3%. This rearrangement joins TRBV19 to TRBJ2-2; D may be TRBD1 (6 bases). The source is a woman between 45 and 60 years old with COVID-19, enrolled during active disease. The sequenced sample consisted of peripheral blood. The CDR3 sequence is CASSLFSGTPGELFF. The CDR3, as DNA: TGTGCCAGTAGCCTATTTTCCGGGACACCCGGGGAGCTGTTTTTT.